Listed here are 11 T cell receptor beta chains from one sample, sequenced in a study of blood T cell repertoires in COVID-19. Method: immunoSEQ multiplex PCR; TCRdb's copy keeps in-frame clones and lacks some. The sample has 160,000 or so clones, about 88% seen once. The specimen was peripheral blood. Receptors were obtained from a woman between 45 and 60 years old with COVID-19, enrolled during active disease.

The chain uses TRBV13 and TRBJ1-1; 11 bases agree with TRBD1. This CDR3 spans 15 amino acids. Trimming removed 5 bases from V and 8 bases from J; junction bases left unmatched: 10. Per germline, CDR1 PRHDT and CDR2 FYEKMQ (reference sequence). The CDR3 DNA reads TGTGCCAGCAGCCTCATAGGGACAGGGGGTAGGGAAGCTTTCTTT. The encoded protein is CASSLIGTGGREAFF.

V gene TRBV29-1 combines with J gene TRBJ2-3; D gene ambiguous. Germline CDR1 is SQVTM and CDR2 is ANQGSEA. Trimming took 5 bases from V and 7 from J, leaving 7 bases between them. This CDR3 has 10 amino acids. In DNA, the CDR3 is TGCAGCGTTTACTATTATACGCAGTATTTT. Amino acids: CSVYYYTQYF.

The chain links TRBV30 to TRBJ2-7, with D tentatively TRBD2 (5 bases). From germline, CDR1 is GTSNPN and CDR2 SVGIG (reference sequence). The V gene lost 0 bases and the J gene lost 6 bases, with 12 bases spanning the gap. This CDR3 comprises 13 residues. In nucleotides, the CDR3 is TGTGCCTGGAGTGTGAGGCCTGCGGGCGAGCAGTACTTC. It translates to CAWSVRPAGEQYF.

V and J are TRBV18 and TRBJ1-2, with D unresolved. This CDR3 region has 14 residues. V lost 3 bases and J lost 2, with 10 bases in between. Germline CDR1 reads KGHSH; CDR2 reads LQKENI. CDR3 in DNA: TGTGCCAGCTCACCGACTACAGAGAACTATGGCTACACCTTC. Protein product: CASSPTTENYGYTF.

The chain recombines TRBV4-1 with TRBJ2-7; tentatively, D is TRBD1 (6 bases). Per the germline V gene, CDR1 is MGHRA and CDR2 is YSYEKL. The CDR3 has 14 amino acids. The ends were cut back, 4 bases at V and 4 bases at J, with 14 bases in the middle. The CDR3 loop is CASSPAQGRYEQYF. The CDR3 region has the DNA TGCGCCAGCAGCCCAGCACAGGGTCGGTACGAGCAGTACTTC.

The count of this clone is one. Here the CDR3 reads CASSPPTSAGYEQFF. The CDR3 DNA is TGTGCCAGCTCACCACCAACTAGCGCTGGGTATGAGCAGTTCTTC. The chain links TRBV18 to TRBJ2-1; TRBD2 aligns across 7 bases. Per the germline V gene, CDR1 is KGHSH and CDR2 is LQKENI. After removal of 0 bases from V and 8 bases from J, the junction contained 7 bases not matched to a gene. This CDR3 is built from 15 residues.

CDR3: CASSRSPGSNTEAFF. In DNA form, the CDR3 reads TGTGCCAGCAGCCGCTCGCCAGGTTCGAACACTGAAGCTTTCTTT. The V and J genes are TRBV9 and TRBJ1-1; no firm D call. The V gene lost 4 bases and the J gene lost 1 base, with 14 bases spanning the gap. The CDR3 is 15 amino acids. Germline CDR1 and CDR2: SGDLS and YYNGEE.

A single count supports this clone. The chain has TRBV15 and TRBJ2-7; D perhaps matches TRBD1 (6 bases). In germline, CDR1 is LNHNV, CDR2 YYDKDF (reference sequence). The CDR3 totals 15 residues. The ends were cut back, 0 bases at V and 5 bases at J, with 14 bases in the middle. CDR3 amino acids: CATSRDVQGRHEQYF. CDR3 DNA sequence: TGTGCCACCAGCAGAGATGTACAGGGACGCCACGAGCAGTACTTC. The full variable domain, rest sourced from reference TRBV15 and TRBJ2-7, is DAMVIQNPRYQVTQFGKPVTLSCSQTLNHNVMYWYQQKSSQAPKLLFHYYDKDFNNEADTPDNFQSRRPNTSFCFLDIRSPGLGDTAMYLCATSRDVQGRHEQYFGPGTRLTVT.

The chain employs TRBV2 and TRBJ2-1, with 12 positions matching TRBD2. This CDR3 region has 15 residues. Trimming at V came to 3 bases and at J to 9 bases, leaving 6 bases not matched to a gene. Germline values: CDR1 SNHLY, CDR2 FYNNEI. Here the CDR3 DNA reads TGTGCCAGCAGTGAGTCTAGCGGGGGGGCTGGTGAGCAGTTCTTC. Translated: CASSESSGGAGEQFF.

V usage is TRBV5-1 and J usage is TRBJ1-6; 8 nucleotides match TRBD1. This CDR3 has 13 amino acids. Looked up from germline, CDR1 is SGHRS and CDR2 is YFSETQ. With 6 bases clipped from V and 11 bases from J, the junction kept 7 bases outside the gene matches. CDR3 sequence: CASTDGTGPPLHF. The CDR3 region has the DNA TGCGCCAGCACCGATGGGACAGGTCCACCCCTCCACTTT.

This clone was counted between two and nine times. The chain links TRBV7-2 to TRBJ1-2; unclear D gene. CDR1 is SGHTA, CDR2 FQGNSA, per germline. CDR3 length: 12 residues. The V end lost 8 bases, the J end lost 0 bases, and 7 bases lay between the germline ends. CDR3 DNA: TGTGCCAGCGGACTCCCTAACTATGGCTACACCTTC. Translation gives CASGLPNYGYTF.